The 10 T cell receptor beta chains below were found in one sample sequenced in a study of cytomegalovirus exposure and HLA in healthy donors. PCR primers comprised 60 Vbeta and 13 Jbeta primers. Assay used: immunoSEQ multiplex PCR; TCRdb lists only in-frame clones, some missing. The sample has some 120,000 clones; 55% to 75% are singletons. The sequenced sample consisted of PBMCs. The receptors originated from a man aged 30-40 years in good health and CMV-seropositive.

This sequence joins TRBV7-3 and TRBJ2-3, with 10 bases identical to TRBD2. The germline CDR1 and CDR2 sequences are SGHTA and FQGTGA. The ends lost 4 bases at V and 14 bases at J; junction bases unmatched: 12. The CDR3 extends over 14 amino acids. CDR3 nucleotide sequence: TGTGCCAGCAGCTCGCACCCCGGACTAGCGGTTGCGTATTTT. Protein: CASSSHPGLAVAYF.

This clone has only a few counts. V gene TRBV5-6 combines with J gene TRBJ1-3, with 9 bases aligning to TRBD1. With V trimmed by 3 bases and J by 0 bases, 4 bases remained unmatched. The CDR3 contains 16 residues. CDR1 SGHDT and CDR2 YYEEEE come from the germline V gene. CDR3 sequence reads: CASSSDRGASGNTIYF. The CDR3 bases are TGTGCCAGCAGCTCGGACAGGGGCGCCTCTGGAAACACCATATATTTT.

The chain carries TRBV6-1 and TRBJ2-7; 7 bases fit TRBD1. V lost 5 bases, J lost 3 bases, and 4 bases stayed unmatched. CDR1 MNHNS and CDR2 SASEGT come from the germline V gene. The CDR3 totals 13 residues. CDR3 residues: CASSRDSFYEQYF. Here the CDR3 DNA reads TGTGCCAGCAGTAGGGACAGCTTCTACGAGCAGTACTTC.

The V call is TRBV18, the J call TRBJ2-7, with no clear D. Germline assignment: CDR1 KGHSH and CDR2 LQKENI. V was clipped by 2 bases and J by 0 bases, with 8 bases between them. There are 14 residues in the CDR3. The CDR3: CASSPELGSYEQYF. CDR3 nucleotide sequence: TGTGCCAGCTCACCAGAGCTAGGCTCCTACGAGCAGTACTTC. Based on the CDR3 plus reference TRBV18 and TRBJ2-7, the full variable domain is NAGVMQNPRHLVRRRGQEARLRCSPMKGHSHVYWYRQLPEEGLKFMVYLQKENIIDESGMPKERFSAEFPKEGPSILRIQQVVRGDSAAYFCASSPELGSYEQYFGPGTRLTVT.

The J gene is TRBJ2-3, the V gene TRBV7-9; D may be TRBD1 (6 bases). Trimming stripped 3 bases from V and 4 bases from J, with 14 bases between. Germline V lookup: CDR1 SEHNR, CDR2 FQNEAQ (reference sequence). The CDR3 sequence is 15 residues long. The CDR3 region is CASSFRQGSADTQYF. CDR3 nucleotides: TGTGCCAGCAGCTTTCGCCAGGGGAGCGCAGATACGCAGTATTTT.

The chain links TRBV9 to TRBJ2-1, with unresolved D. The CDR3 is made up of 14 amino acids. Deletions cut 0 bases from V and 3 bases from J, with 7 bases between. Germline assignment: CDR1 SGDLS and CDR2 YYNGEE. CDR3 bases: TGTGCCAGCAGCGTAGGGGCTATCTACAATGAGCAGTTCTTC. Translated, it gives CASSVGAIYNEQFF.

This clone occurred once. V and J are TRBV28 and TRBJ1-4, with no clear D. CDR1 and CDR2 from the germline V gene are MDHEN and SYDVKM. V was trimmed by 2 bases and J by 4 bases, leaving 5 bases between them. CDR3 length: 13 residues. The CDR3 DNA follows: TGTGCCAGCAGTTTAGGACTTAATGAAAAACTGTTTTTT. Amino acid sequence: CASSLGLNEKLFF.

This clone occurred a few times. This chain links TRBV7-6 with TRBJ2-6; D possibly corresponds to TRBD1 (6 bases). There are 17 residues in the CDR3. Germline CDR1 is SGHVS and CDR2 is FNYEAQ. V was shortened by 1 base and J by 4 bases, with 14 bases between the two germline ends. CDR3 in amino acids: CASSLVPTGTGANVLTF. CDR3 DNA: TGTGCCAGCAGCTTAGTCCCTACAGGGACCGGGGCCAACGTCCTGACTTTC.

This chain joins TRBV2 and TRBJ2-5; 7 bases align to TRBD2. There are 13 residues in the CDR3. Unmatched junction bases numbered 2, after V lost 3 bases and J lost 4 bases. Germline CDR1 and CDR2: SNHLY and FYNNEI. The chain's CDR3 is CASSDGGRETQYF. CDR3 DNA: TGTGCCAGCAGTGACGGCGGGAGAGAGACCCAGTACTTC.

CDR3 residues: CASSPGLAVYNEQFF. CDR3 DNA sequence: TGTGCCAGCAGTCCGGGACTAGCGGTCTACAATGAGCAGTTCTTC. The genes are TRBV6-1 and TRBJ2-1; 11 nucleotides match TRBD2. Germline loops: CDR1 MNHNS, CDR2 SASEGT. The J segment lost 3 bases and the V segment lost 5 bases, leaving 3 bases of the junction unmatched. This CDR3 spans 15 amino acids.